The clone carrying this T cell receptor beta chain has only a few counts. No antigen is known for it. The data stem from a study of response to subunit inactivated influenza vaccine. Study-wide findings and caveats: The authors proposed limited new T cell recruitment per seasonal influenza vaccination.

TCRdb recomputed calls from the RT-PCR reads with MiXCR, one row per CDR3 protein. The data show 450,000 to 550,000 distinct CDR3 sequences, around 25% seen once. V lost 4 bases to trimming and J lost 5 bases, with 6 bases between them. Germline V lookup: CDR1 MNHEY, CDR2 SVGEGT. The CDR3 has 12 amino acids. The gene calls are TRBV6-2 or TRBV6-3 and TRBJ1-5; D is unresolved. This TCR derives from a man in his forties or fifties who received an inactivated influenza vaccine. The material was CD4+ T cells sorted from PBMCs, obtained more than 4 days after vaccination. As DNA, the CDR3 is TGTGCCAGCAGTTTCTCCTATCAGCCCCAGCATTTT. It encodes CASSFSYQPQHF.